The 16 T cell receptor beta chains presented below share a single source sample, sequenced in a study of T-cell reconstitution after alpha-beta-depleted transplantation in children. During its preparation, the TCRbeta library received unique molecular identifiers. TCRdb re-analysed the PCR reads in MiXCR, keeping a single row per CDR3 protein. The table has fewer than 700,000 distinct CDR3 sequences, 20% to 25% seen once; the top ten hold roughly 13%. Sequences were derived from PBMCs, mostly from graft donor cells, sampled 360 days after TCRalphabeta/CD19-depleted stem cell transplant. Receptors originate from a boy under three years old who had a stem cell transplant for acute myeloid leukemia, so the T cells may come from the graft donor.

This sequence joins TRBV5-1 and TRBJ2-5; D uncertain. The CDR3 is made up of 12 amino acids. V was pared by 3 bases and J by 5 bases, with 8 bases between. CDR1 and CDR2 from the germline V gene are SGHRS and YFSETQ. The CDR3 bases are TGCGCCAGCAGCTCCTCGGAGGAGACCCAGTACTTC. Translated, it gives CASSSSEETQYF.

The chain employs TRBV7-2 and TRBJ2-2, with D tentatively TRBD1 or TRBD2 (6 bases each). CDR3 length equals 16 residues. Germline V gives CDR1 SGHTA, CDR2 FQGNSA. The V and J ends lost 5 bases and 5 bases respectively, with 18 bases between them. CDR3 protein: CASSLVGRGDTGELFF. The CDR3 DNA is TGTGCCAGCAGCCTCGTGGGAAGGGGGGATACCGGGGAGCTGTTTTTT.

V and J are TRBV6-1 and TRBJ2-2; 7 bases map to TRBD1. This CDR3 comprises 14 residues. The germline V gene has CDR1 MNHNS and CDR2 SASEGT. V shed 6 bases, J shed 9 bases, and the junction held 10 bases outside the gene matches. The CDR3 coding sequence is TGTGCCAGCAGGCCCGACAGGGTTGGTAGGGAGCTGTTTTTT. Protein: CASRPDRVGRELFF.

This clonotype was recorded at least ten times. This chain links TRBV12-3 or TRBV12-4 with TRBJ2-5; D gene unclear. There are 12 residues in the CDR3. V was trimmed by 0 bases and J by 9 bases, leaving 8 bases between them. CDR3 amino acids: CASSLAAQAQYF. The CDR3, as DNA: TGTGCCAGCAGTTTAGCCGCTCAGGCCCAGTACTTC.

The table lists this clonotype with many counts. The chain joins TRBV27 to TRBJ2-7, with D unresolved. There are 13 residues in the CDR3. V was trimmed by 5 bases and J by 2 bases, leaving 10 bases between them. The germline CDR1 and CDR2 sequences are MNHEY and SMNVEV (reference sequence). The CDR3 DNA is TGTGCCAGCAGTCCCTCACGGGCCTACGAGCAGTACTTC. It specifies CASSPSRAYEQYF.

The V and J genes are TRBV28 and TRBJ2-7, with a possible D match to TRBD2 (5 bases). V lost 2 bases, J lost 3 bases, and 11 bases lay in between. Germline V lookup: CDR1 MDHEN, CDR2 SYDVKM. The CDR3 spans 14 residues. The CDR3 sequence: CASSLPSRGYEQYV. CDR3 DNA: TGTGCCAGCAGTTTACCGAGCCGGGGCTACGAGCAGTACGTC.

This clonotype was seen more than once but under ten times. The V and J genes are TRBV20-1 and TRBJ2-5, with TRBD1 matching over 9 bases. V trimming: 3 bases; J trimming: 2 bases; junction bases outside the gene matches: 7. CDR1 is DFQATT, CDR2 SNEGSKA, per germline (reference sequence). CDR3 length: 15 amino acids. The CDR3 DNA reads TGCAGTGCTAGCGGTCGGACAGGGGATCAAGAGACCCAGTACTTC. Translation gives CSASGRTGDQETQYF.

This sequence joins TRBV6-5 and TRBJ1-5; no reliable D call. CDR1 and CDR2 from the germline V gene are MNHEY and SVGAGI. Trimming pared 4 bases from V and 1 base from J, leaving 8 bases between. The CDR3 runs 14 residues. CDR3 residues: CASSSLYSNQPQHF. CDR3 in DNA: TGTGCCAGCAGTTCCCTGTACAGCAATCAGCCCCAGCATTTT.

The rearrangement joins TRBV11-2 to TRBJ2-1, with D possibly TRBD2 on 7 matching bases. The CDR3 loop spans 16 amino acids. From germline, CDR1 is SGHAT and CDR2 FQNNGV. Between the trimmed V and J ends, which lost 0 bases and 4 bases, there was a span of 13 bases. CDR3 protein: CASSLEGGGRYNEQFF. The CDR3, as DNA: TGTGCCAGCAGCTTAGAGGGCGGGGGCCGATACAATGAGCAGTTCTTC.

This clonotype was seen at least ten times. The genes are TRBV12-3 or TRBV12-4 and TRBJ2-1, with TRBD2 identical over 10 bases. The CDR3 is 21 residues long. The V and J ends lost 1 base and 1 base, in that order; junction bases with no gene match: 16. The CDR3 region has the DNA TGTGCCAGCAGTTTAGTGAGTTCTAGCGGGGGCCCCACTCTATCCTACAATGAGCAGTTCTTC. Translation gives CASSLVSSSGGPTLSYNEQFF.

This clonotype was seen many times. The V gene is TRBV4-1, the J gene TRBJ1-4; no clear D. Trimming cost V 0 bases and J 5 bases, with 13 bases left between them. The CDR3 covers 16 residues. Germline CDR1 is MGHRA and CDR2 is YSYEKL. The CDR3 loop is CASSQDGAVGNEKLFF. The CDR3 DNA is TGCGCCAGCAGCCAAGACGGTGCGGTGGGCAATGAAAAACTGTTTTTT.

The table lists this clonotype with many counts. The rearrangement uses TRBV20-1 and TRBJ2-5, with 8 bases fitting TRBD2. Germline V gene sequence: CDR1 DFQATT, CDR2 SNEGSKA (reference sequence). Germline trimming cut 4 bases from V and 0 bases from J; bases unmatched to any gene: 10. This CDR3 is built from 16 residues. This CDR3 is CSATPPGLVYQETQYF. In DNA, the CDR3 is TGCAGTGCTACCCCACCGGGACTAGTCTACCAAGAGACCCAGTACTTC.

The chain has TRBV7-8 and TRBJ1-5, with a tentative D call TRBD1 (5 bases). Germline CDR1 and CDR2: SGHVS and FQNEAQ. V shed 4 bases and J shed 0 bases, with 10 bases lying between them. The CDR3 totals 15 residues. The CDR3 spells CASSSRDYSNQPQHF. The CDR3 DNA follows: TGTGCCAGCAGCTCCCGGGACTATAGCAATCAGCCCCAGCATTTT.

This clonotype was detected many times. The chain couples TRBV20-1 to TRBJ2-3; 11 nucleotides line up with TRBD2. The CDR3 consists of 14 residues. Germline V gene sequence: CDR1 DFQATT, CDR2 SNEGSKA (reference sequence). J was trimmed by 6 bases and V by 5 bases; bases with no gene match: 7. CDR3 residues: CSAGLAGGPDTQYF. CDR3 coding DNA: TGCAGTGCTGGGCTAGCGGGGGGCCCCGATACGCAGTATTTT.

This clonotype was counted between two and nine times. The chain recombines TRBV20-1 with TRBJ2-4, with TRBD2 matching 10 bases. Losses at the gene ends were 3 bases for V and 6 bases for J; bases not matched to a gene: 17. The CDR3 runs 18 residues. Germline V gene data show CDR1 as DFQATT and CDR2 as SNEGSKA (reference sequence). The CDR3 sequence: CSARGASGGPKRRNIQYF. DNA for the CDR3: TGCAGTGCTAGGGGAGCTAGCGGGGGTCCTAAAAGGAGAAACATTCAGTACTTC.

CDR3 nucleotide sequence: TGTGCCAGCAGCGTGCTCCGGGGACAACCATACGAGCAGTACGTC. Protein: CASSVLRGQPYEQYV. This rearrangement joins TRBV5-6 to TRBJ2-7; weak D call: TRBD1 (6 bases). The CDR3 sequence is 15 residues long. Germline CDR1 SGHDT, CDR2 YYEEEE. Between the trimmed V and J ends, which lost 4 bases and 4 bases, there was a span of 18 bases.